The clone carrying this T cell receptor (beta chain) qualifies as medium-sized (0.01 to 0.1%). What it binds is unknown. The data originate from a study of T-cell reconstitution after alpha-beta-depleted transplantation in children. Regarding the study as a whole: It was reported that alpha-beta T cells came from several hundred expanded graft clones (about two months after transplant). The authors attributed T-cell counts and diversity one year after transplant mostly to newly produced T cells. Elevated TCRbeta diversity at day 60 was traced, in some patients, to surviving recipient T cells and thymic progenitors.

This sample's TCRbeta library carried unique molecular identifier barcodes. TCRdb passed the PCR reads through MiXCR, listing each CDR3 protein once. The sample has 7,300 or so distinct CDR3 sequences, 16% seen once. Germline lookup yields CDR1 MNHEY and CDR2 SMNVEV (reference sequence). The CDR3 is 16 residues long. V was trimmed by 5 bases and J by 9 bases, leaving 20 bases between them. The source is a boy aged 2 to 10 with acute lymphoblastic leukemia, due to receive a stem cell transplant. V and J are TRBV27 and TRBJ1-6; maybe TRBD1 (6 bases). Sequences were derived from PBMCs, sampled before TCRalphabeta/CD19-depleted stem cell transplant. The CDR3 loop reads CASSPLDRLRGSPLHF. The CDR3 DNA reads TGTGCCAGCAGTCCCCTGGACAGATTAAGGGGTTCACCCCTCCACTTT.